This T cell receptor beta chain was retrieved from a study of beta chain features in type 1 diabetes. Across the study: Similarity in age, gender and cell yields was seen between patients and healthy donors.

General study findings and limits: Comparison showed that naive, central memory and Treg TCRB repertoires appeared more similar among patients than among healthy donors. There was a moderate but significant shortening of TCRB CDR3s in all four CD4+ subsets of Type 1 diabetes patients.

As for this clone: Its antigen is unidentified.

The J segment lost 2 bases and the V segment lost 4 bases, leaving 3 bases of the junction unmatched. The germline V gene encodes CDR1 MGHDK and CDR2 SYGVNS. The CDR3 consists of 14 residues. All of the isolated RNA was reverse transcribed, so expressed TCRB transcripts were sequenced. TCRdb's table, derived via immunoSEQ multiplex PCR, lists solely in-frame clones and lacks some. The table shows around 13,000 clones, with 35% to 55% occurring only once. Heparinised blood was drawn once per donor, averaging around 120 mL. The J gene is TRBJ2-5, the V gene TRBV25-1, with TRBD2 matching 8 bases. This clonotype originated in a man aged 18-30 years in good health. The specimen sequenced was stem cell memory CD4+ T cells from blood. In DNA, the CDR3 is TGTGCCAGCAGTGCGGGGGGGCATCAAGAGACCCAGTACTTC. Translation gives CASSAGGHQETQYF.